This T cell receptor (beta chain) was observed in a study of blood T cells in healthy people across ages. Study results and limitations: Naive and antigen-experienced cells could not be conclusively compared, given unsorted PBMCs. Correlation between TCR beta diversity and naive T cell percentage was strong. While age rose, TCR beta diversity per million T cells dropped in a roughly linear way. Relative to aged donors, long-lived donors carried more naive CD4+ cells and displayed higher diversity.

V was cut by 1 base and J by 6 bases, with 10 bases left in between. Looked up from germline, CDR1 is SGHAT and CDR2 is FQNNGV. The CDR3 consists of 14 residues. In its sample, this clonotype was seen a few times. Its antigen is currently unknown. A second roughly 7 to 11 cycle PCR used barcoded and J-beta primers. TCRdb reprocessed the 5' RACE reads via MiXCR and lists one record per CDR3 protein. The table lists approximately 690,000 distinct CDR3 sequences, around 43% of them singletons, with about 30% in the top ten. The chain couples TRBV11-2 to TRBJ2-1; D perhaps matches TRBD2 (6 bases). This clonotype originated in a man older than 75 in good health. Sequences were obtained from blood. This CDR3 reads CASSLVRRGNEQFF. DNA of the CDR3: TGTGCCAGCAGCTTAGTTAGGCGGGGCAATGAGCAGTTCTTC.